Shown below are 25 T cell receptor beta chains from a single sample sequenced in a study of blood T cell repertoires in COVID-19. Assay: immunoSEQ multiplex PCR; the TCRdb copy retains only in-frame clones and omits some. The sample has about 180,000 clones, approximately 85% seen once. What was sequenced was peripheral blood. These receptors came from a man older than 75 with COVID-19, enrolled during active disease.

The rearrangement uses TRBV7-3 and TRBJ2-3, with a possible D match to TRBD1 (6 bases). Trimming stripped 4 bases from V and 2 bases from J, with 10 bases between. This CDR3 spans 14 amino acids. CDR1 and CDR2 (germline): SGHTA, FQGTGA. The CDR3 DNA follows: TGTGCCAGCAGCTCACAGGGTATCACAGATACGCAGTATTTT. It translates to CASSSQGITDTQYF.

The V gene is TRBV19, the J gene TRBJ2-7; the match to TRBD1 covers 9 bases. Germline V lookup: CDR1 LNHDA, CDR2 SQIVND (reference sequence). The V gene end was trimmed by 8 bases and the J gene end by 3 bases; junction bases not matched to a gene: 5. The CDR3 spans 13 residues. The CDR3 loop is CASRRTGDYEQYF. The CDR3 region has the DNA TGTGCCAGTCGTCGGACAGGGGACTACGAGCAGTACTTC.

The genes are TRBV5-4 and TRBJ2-1; 8 nucleotides match TRBD1. Germline V gene sequence: CDR1 SGHNT, CDR2 YYREEE (reference sequence). The CDR3 is made up of 14 amino acids. Losses at the gene ends were 5 bases for V and 6 bases for J; bases not matched to a gene: 7. This chain's CDR3 is CASRLDRVLNEQFF. The CDR3 DNA follows: TGTGCCAGCAGACTGGACAGGGTTCTCAATGAGCAGTTCTTC.

V usage is TRBV28 and J usage is TRBJ1-3, with TRBD1 matching 7 bases. The V gene's germline CDR1 is MDHEN and CDR2 SYDVKM. The CDR3 is 13 residues long. J was trimmed by 8 bases and V by 6 bases; bases with no gene match: 7. CDR3 in DNA: TGTGCCAGCAGCTCTGGGACAGTGGACACCATATATTTT. Its translation is CASSSGTVDTIYF.

V is TRBV28 and J is TRBJ1-1, with D perhaps TRBD1 (6 bases). Trimming removed 4 bases from V and 1 base from J, with 16 bases in between. The CDR3 covers 16 residues. Germline CDR1 is MDHEN and CDR2 is SYDVKM. CDR3 sequence (DNA): TGTGCCAGCAGTTCACCGGGACAAAAAGGGAACACTGAAGCTTTCTTT. Translating gives CASSSPGQKGNTEAFF.

Details on this clone: At the DNA level, this CDR3 is encoded by other sequences in the same sample as well. The V and J genes are TRBV10-2 and TRBJ1-2; TRBD1 is a possible D gene (6 bases). The germline V and J ends were trimmed by 3 bases and 4 bases, with 15 bases remaining between them. This CDR3 region has 15 residues. From germline, CDR1 is WSHSY and CDR2 SAAADI. The CDR3 spells CASSDTGGAGYGYTF. In DNA form, the CDR3 reads TGCGCCAGCAGTGATACGGGGGGCGCCGGCTATGGCTACACCTTC.

J is TRBJ1-2 and V is TRBV5-6; D is perhaps TRBD1 (6 bases). The germline V and J ends were trimmed by 0 bases and 5 bases, with 17 bases remaining between them. CDR1 and CDR2 from the germline V gene are SGHDT and YYEEEE. The CDR3 length is 16 residues. As DNA, the CDR3 is TGTGCCAGCAGCTTGGGATGGGACATCCTCCGATATGGCTACACCTTC. Translated: CASSLGWDILRYGYTF.

CDR3 sequence: CASSPATGFMDTIYF. The CDR3 coding sequence is TGTGCCAGCTCACCAGCAACAGGTTTCATGGACACCATATATTTT. V gene TRBV18 combines with J gene TRBJ1-3; weak D call: TRBD1 (5 bases). Trimming removed 2 bases from V and 8 bases from J, with 16 bases in between. There are 15 residues in the CDR3. Germline CDR1 is KGHSH and CDR2 is LQKENI. Full variable domain (missing parts from reference TRBV18 and TRBJ1-3): NAGVMQNPRHLVRRRGQEARLRCSPMKGHSHVYWYRQLPEEGLKFMVYLQKENIIDESGMPKERFSAEFPKEGPSILRIQQVVRGDSAAYFCASSPATGFMDTIYFGEGSWLTVV.

The rearrangement links TRBV6-4 to TRBJ2-2, with 12 bases identical to TRBD1. The CDR3 totals 14 residues. Germline V CDR1 and CDR2: MRHNA, SNTAGT. V was clipped by 3 bases and J by 13 bases; unmatched bases: 6. The CDR3 protein is CASSESGQGARLFF. In nucleotides, the CDR3 is TGTGCCAGCAGTGAGTCGGGACAGGGGGCAAGGCTGTTTTTT.

This clone came up once. This chain links TRBV6-6 with TRBJ1-1, with a weak D call TRBD1 (6 bases). Trimming cost V 6 bases and J 3 bases, with 11 bases left between them. Germline V gene sequence: CDR1 MNHNY, CDR2 SVGAGI (reference sequence). This CDR3 contains 13 residues. The CDR3 sequence is CASSPAGDTEAFF. CDR3 nucleotides: TGTGCCAGCAGCCCCGCAGGGGACACTGAAGCTTTCTTT.

The CDR3 loop is CASSQDSFNSPLHF. CDR3 coding DNA: TGCGCCAGCAGCCAGGACAGCTTTAATTCACCCCTCCACTTT. The chain combines TRBV4-1 with TRBJ1-6; maybe TRBD1 (6 bases). V was cut by 3 bases and J by 6 bases, with 9 bases left in between. In germline, CDR1 is MGHRA, CDR2 YSYEKL. This CDR3 contains 14 residues.

The CDR3 region is CASGSGQGTNEQFF. DNA of the CDR3: TGTGCTAGTGGTTCGGGACAGGGTACGAATGAGCAGTTCTTC. The V gene is TRBV12-5, the J gene TRBJ2-1; TRBD1 aligns across 9 bases. Germline V gives CDR1 LGHNT, CDR2 FRNRAP. This CDR3 region has 14 residues. V shed 4 bases and J 7 bases; nucleotides not matched to a gene: 5.

This clone was counted once. The chain combines TRBV24-1 with TRBJ2-3; the match to TRBD2 covers 8 bases. The V and J ends lost 3 bases and 1 base, in that order; junction bases with no gene match: 5. The V gene's germline CDR1 is KGHDR and CDR2 SFDVKD. This CDR3 has 16 residues. CDR3 sequence (DNA): TGTGCCACCAGTGATAATAGCGGGGTACGCACAGATACGCAGTATTTT. The encoded protein is CATSDNSGVRTDTQYF.

The chain links TRBV2 to TRBJ1-2, with D unclear. The CDR3 is 14 residues long. V dropped 1 base and J dropped 5 bases, with 11 bases sitting between them. Germline assignment: CDR1 SNHLY and CDR2 FYNNEI. CDR3 region: CASSEEAQVYGYTF. For the CDR3, the DNA is TGTGCCAGCAGTGAAGAGGCGCAGGTATATGGCTACACCTTC.

The chain recombines TRBV12-3 or TRBV12-4 with TRBJ1-2, with D hard to call. Deletions cut 5 bases from V and 8 bases from J, with 15 bases between. The CDR3 has 13 residues. This CDR3 is CASSRNRESGYTF. As DNA, the CDR3 is TGTGCCAGCAGTCGAAATCGGGAATCGGGCTACACCTTC.

The V call is TRBV29-1, the J call TRBJ2-1; 8 bases line up with TRBD2. The J segment lost 5 bases and the V segment lost 5 bases, leaving 8 bases of the junction unmatched. CDR1 and CDR2 (germline): SQVTM, ANQGSEA. The CDR3 is 14 residues long. The CDR3 DNA reads TGCAGCGTTAGCGGGGGTTGGGGCCACAATGAGCAGTTCTTC. Its translation is CSVSGGWGHNEQFF.

The J gene is TRBJ1-1, the V gene TRBV5-1; TRBD1 matches 9 bases. Germline lookup yields CDR1 SGHRS and CDR2 YFSETQ. The junction had 2 bases not matched to a gene; V was cut back by 0 bases and J by 2 bases. The CDR3 has 15 amino acids. This CDR3 is CASSLGQGDNTEAFF. CDR3 bases: TGCGCCAGCAGCTTGGGACAGGGGGACAACACTGAAGCTTTCTTT.

The rearrangement joins TRBV7-3 to TRBJ1-3, with D unresolved. The germline CDR1 and CDR2 sequences are SGHTA and FQGTGA. The CDR3 contains 14 residues. Trimming pared 4 bases from V and 0 bases from J, leaving 7 bases between. The CDR3 sequence is CASSSPSSGNTIYF. The CDR3 DNA is TGTGCCAGCAGCTCCCCCAGCTCTGGAAACACCATATATTTT.

V usage is TRBV7-3 and J usage is TRBJ1-1, with TRBD1 identical over 8 bases. J was trimmed by 4 bases and V by 0 bases; bases with no gene match: 10. The CDR3 is made up of 17 amino acids. Germline V gene lookup returns CDR1 SGHTA and CDR2 FQGTGA. The CDR3 nucleotides are TGTGCCAGCAGCTTAACGTTCGACAGGGGTCCCGGCACTGAAGCTTTCTTT. Protein sequence: CASSLTFDRGPGTEAFF.

The table lists this clone with a count of one. V and J are TRBV5-6 and TRBJ1-3; D gene uncertain. V lost 4 bases and J lost 11, with 16 bases in between. This CDR3 is built from 13 residues. Germline CDR1 is SGHDT and CDR2 is YYEEEE. The CDR3 nucleotides are TGTGCCAGCAGCCTAGGCTCGGGAACGGCCATATATTTT. As protein: CASSLGSGTAIYF.

This rearrangement joins TRBV5-1 to TRBJ2-5, with 10 bases lining up with TRBD2. The CDR3 loop spans 14 amino acids. In germline, CDR1 is SGHRS, CDR2 YFSETQ. The ends lost 4 bases at V and 5 bases at J; junction bases unmatched: 5. CDR3 DNA: TGCGCCAGCAGCGTTCAGACTAGCGGGGAGACCCAGTACTTC. It specifies CASSVQTSGETQYF.

This clone was seen more than once but under ten times. The genes are TRBV10-3 and TRBJ1-1; 10 bases are shared with TRBD1. CDR3 length: 16 amino acids. The germline CDR1 and CDR2 sequences are ENHRY and SYGVKD. The J segment lost 1 base and the V segment lost 6 bases, leaving 8 bases of the junction unmatched. CDR3 nucleotides: TGTGCCATCAGCCCGGGACAGGGGTTGGGGAACACTGAAGCTTTCTTT. Amino acid sequence: CAISPGQGLGNTEAFF.

This sequence joins TRBV5-1 and TRBJ2-5; 13 bases fit TRBD2. Trimming took 3 bases from V and 4 from J; bases not matched to a gene: 6. This CDR3 spans 16 amino acids. CDR1 and CDR2 (germline): SGHRS, YFSETQ. The CDR3 spells CASSSTSGGAPETQYF. Written as DNA, the CDR3 is TGCGCCAGCAGCTCCACTAGCGGGGGGGCCCCAGAGACCCAGTACTTC.

CDR3 DNA: TGTGCCAGCAGGGGACAGCGGGCTAATGAAAAACTGTTTTTT. It yields the protein CASRGQRANEKLFF. The gene calls are TRBV6-5 and TRBJ1-4, with TRBD1 matching over 7 bases. The CDR3 contains 14 residues. V trimming: 6 bases; J trimming: 3 bases; junction bases outside the gene matches: 4. Germline-derived CDR1 and CDR2 are MNHEY and SVGAGI.

Written as DNA, the CDR3 is TGTGCCAGCAGCACCCCCGGTGAGGGGGAGTATGGCTACACCTTC. Translation gives CASSTPGEGEYGYTF. The rearrangement links TRBV5-6 to TRBJ1-2; weak D call: TRBD1 (6 bases). V was pared by 4 bases and J by 5 bases, with 18 bases between. Germline lookup yields CDR1 SGHDT and CDR2 YYEEEE. CDR3 length equals 15 residues.